This TCR beta chain came from a study of blood T cell repertoires in COVID-19. Study summary: The United States, Italy and Spain supplied acute and convalescent COVID-19 samples. Sources were T cells, B-cell-depleted T cells, or PBMCs; the material itself was cDNA or gDNA.

Sequencing was performed with immunoSEQ multiplex PCR; in TCRdb, only in-frame clones are kept and a portion is missing. The sample records 110,000 to 150,000 clones, approximately 86% being singletons. CDR1 is LGHNT, CDR2 FRNRAP, per germline. There are 17 residues in the CDR3. V lost 5 bases to trimming and J lost 0 bases, with 14 bases between them. This rearrangement joins TRBV12-5 to TRBJ2-6; the D gene is possibly TRBD1 (6 bases). The TCR originated in a human donor in a cohort sampled during active COVID-19. Sequenced sample: peripheral blood. This CDR3 reads CASGLSTGYSGANVLTF. CDR3 sequence (DNA): TGTGCTAGTGGTCTTTCGACAGGCTACTCTGGGGCCAACGTCCTGACTTTC.